The next 21 T cell receptor beta chains were all read from a single sample in a study of response to subunit inactivated influenza vaccine. TCRdb called the RT-PCR reads again in MiXCR, with one record for every CDR3 protein. Altogether 430,000 or so distinct CDR3 sequences are present, 9.5% to 12% being singletons, with the ten largest covering about 12%. Specimen: PBMCs from blood, collected about 40 days after vaccination. Receptor source: a man aged 45-65 years who received an inactivated influenza vaccine.

This clonotype turned up a few times. The chain carries TRBV5-5 and TRBJ2-2; 7 bases align to TRBD2. Looked up from germline, CDR1 is SGHKS and CDR2 is YYEKEE (reference sequence). The CDR3 length is 15 residues. V trimming: 2 bases; J trimming: 4 bases; junction bases outside the gene matches: 5. The CDR3 nucleotides read TGTGCCAGCAGCTTCTTACTAGCGATCACCGGGGAGCTGTTTTTT. This encodes CASSFLLAITGELFF.

This clonotype was counted only a few times. V usage is TRBV12-3 or TRBV12-4 and J usage is TRBJ2-7; D tentatively fits TRBD1 or TRBD2 (5 bases each). The CDR3 is made up of 15 amino acids. Trimming took 5 bases from V and 1 from J, leaving 15 bases between them. This CDR3 reads CASSDEGRGSYEQYF. The CDR3 DNA is TGTGCCAGCAGTGACGAGGGGAGAGGGTCCTACGAGCAGTACTTC.

The chain uses TRBV28 and TRBJ2-1; TRBD1 matches at 7 bases. With V trimmed by 5 bases and J by 4 bases, 11 bases remained unmatched. The germline V gene has CDR1 MDHEN and CDR2 SYDVKM. CDR3 length equals 16 residues. This CDR3 reads CASSPPWDSFYNEQFF. CDR3 DNA: TGTGCCAGCAGTCCCCCCTGGGACAGCTTTTACAATGAGCAGTTCTTC.

This chain joins TRBV20-1 and TRBJ1-1; 7 bases map to TRBD1. With 4 bases clipped from V and 4 bases from J, the junction kept 12 bases outside the gene matches. The CDR3 has 15 amino acids. CDR1 and CDR2 from the germline V gene are DFQATT and SNEGSKA (reference sequence). The CDR3 region has the DNA TGCAGTGCTATTACGACTCAGGGGGGCGGCACTGAAGCTTTCTTT. Protein: CSAITTQGGGTEAFF.

The rearrangement links TRBV6-2 or TRBV6-3 to TRBJ2-1; TRBD2 aligns across 8 bases. Germline assignment: CDR1 MNHEY and CDR2 SVGEGT. The CDR3 totals 19 residues. V trimming: 0 bases; J trimming: 4 bases; junction bases outside the gene matches: 14. The CDR3 bases are TGTGCCAGCAGTTACTCCCGGAATTACGGGACTAGATTGTACAATGAGCAGTTCTTC. Translating gives CASSYSRNYGTRLYNEQFF.

This clonotype was observed at least ten times. The V gene is TRBV2, the J gene TRBJ2-1; 11 positions agree with TRBD2. The V segment lost 7 bases and the J segment 7 bases; nucleotides outside the gene matches: 9. Per the germline V gene, CDR1 is SNHLY and CDR2 is FYNNEI. The CDR3 covers 15 residues. For the CDR3, the DNA is TGTGCCAGCAAATACGATAGCGGGGGGGGGAATGAGCAGTTCTTC. Translating it yields CASKYDSGGGNEQFF.

This clonotype has a handful of counts. This chain uses TRBV4-1 with TRBJ2-4; D remains unclear. V lost 0 bases to trimming and J lost 6 bases, with 15 bases between them. Germline CDR1 and CDR2: MGHRA and YSYEKL. The CDR3 is made up of 16 amino acids. This chain's CDR3 is CASSQDASVFGNIQYF. The CDR3 coding sequence is TGCGCCAGCAGCCAAGACGCTTCGGTCTTCGGAAACATTCAGTACTTC.

This clonotype was counted at least ten times. The chain couples TRBV20-1 to TRBJ2-7; 7 bases line up with TRBD1. Looked up from germline, CDR1 is DFQATT and CDR2 is SNEGSKA (reference sequence). The CDR3 length is 12 residues. V dropped 4 bases and J dropped 3; count of bases not matched to a gene: 3. Written as DNA, the CDR3 is TGCAGTGCTAACGCAGGGGGCTACGAGCAGTACTTC. The encoded protein is CSANAGGYEQYF.

The chain uses TRBV5-6 and TRBJ2-7; tentative D call: TRBD2 (5 bases). Germline V gives CDR1 SGHDT, CDR2 YYEEEE. The length of the CDR3 is 12 residues. Trimming cost V 4 bases and J 6 bases, with 11 bases left between them. The CDR3, as DNA: TGTGCCAGCAGCCCGAGAGGGTTCGAGCAGTACTTC. It codes for CASSPRGFEQYF.

The chain uses TRBV7-2 and TRBJ2-6; D gene uncertain. Per germline, CDR1 SGHTA and CDR2 FQGNSA. The V and J ends lost 7 bases and 4 bases respectively, with 8 bases between them. The CDR3 sequence is 13 residues long. The CDR3 spells CASKAYGANVLTF. Written as DNA, the CDR3 is TGTGCCAGCAAGGCGTACGGGGCCAACGTCCTGACTTTC.

The chain employs TRBV11-2 and TRBJ2-3; D could derive from TRBD1 or TRBD2 (5 bases each). The CDR3 spans 15 residues. CDR1 and CDR2 from the germline V gene are SGHAT and FQNNGV. V lost 4 bases and J 1 base, leaving 12 bases between the germline ends. CDR3 loop: CASSSLRGRTDTQYF. CDR3 nucleotides: TGTGCCAGCAGCTCGCTGAGGGGCCGCACAGATACGCAGTATTTT.

This clonotype was seen only a few times. The chain links TRBV7-2 to TRBJ1-1; D gene unclear. This CDR3 has 13 amino acids. CDR1 SGHTA and CDR2 FQGNSA come from the germline V gene. Trimming shortened V by 5 bases and J by 2 bases, and 9 bases separated the two germline ends. CDR3 in amino acids: CASSGWRNTEAFF. For the CDR3, the DNA is TGTGCCAGCAGCGGGTGGAGAAACACTGAAGCTTTCTTT.

This clonotype turned up a few times. This chain uses TRBV5-6 with TRBJ1-1, with D possibly being TRBD1 (6 bases). Germline CDR1 reads SGHDT; CDR2 reads YYEEEE. Trimming cost V 5 bases and J 1 base, with 12 bases left between them. CDR3 length equals 14 residues. CDR3 nucleotide sequence: TGTGCCAGCAGGCCGGGGGCCTGGAACACTGAAGCTTTCTTT. Its translation: CASRPGAWNTEAFF.

This clonotype was detected a few times. This chain joins TRBV20-1 and TRBJ2-2; a possible D gene is TRBD2 (6 bases). The germline V gene has CDR1 DFQATT and CDR2 SNEGSKA (reference sequence). The CDR3 is 14 residues long. V was cut by 4 bases and J by 1 base, with 10 bases left in between. Written as DNA, the CDR3 is TGCAGTGCTATCCGGGGGAGGAACACCGGGGAGCTGTTTTTT. Residues: CSAIRGRNTGELFF.

This clonotype was counted ten times or more. The rearrangement links TRBV7-2 to TRBJ2-5; D gene ambiguous. This CDR3 is built from 14 residues. The germline CDR1 and CDR2 sequences are SGHTA and FQGNSA. Deletions cut 2 bases from V and 1 base from J, with 8 bases between. CDR3 in DNA: TGTGCCAGCAGCTTACGCTTCGGCCAAGAGACCCAGTACTTC. Translated, it gives CASSLRFGQETQYF. Complete variable domain (other parts from reference TRBV7-2 and TRBJ2-5): GAGVSQSPSNKVTEKGKDVELRCDPISGHTALYWYRQSLGQGLEFLIYFQGNSAPDKSGLPSDRFSAERTGGSVSTLTIQRTQQEDSAVYLCASSLRFGQETQYFGPGTRLLVL.

This clonotype appeared many times. The gene calls are TRBV7-8 and TRBJ2-2, with D hard to call. With 2 bases removed from V and 2 bases from J, the gap between germline ends came to 9 bases. Per germline, CDR1 SGHVS and CDR2 FQNEAQ. CDR3 length: 15 residues. CDR3 nucleotide sequence: TGTGCCAGCAGCTTACTTGGGCGCAACACCGGGGAGCTGTTTTTT. Translation gives CASSLLGRNTGELFF.

The chain has TRBV2 and TRBJ2-5; D ambiguous. The germline V gene has CDR1 SNHLY and CDR2 FYNNEI. The V end lost 3 bases, the J end lost 3 bases, and 11 bases lay between the germline ends. The CDR3 covers 14 residues. CDR3 sequence reads: CASSDVDWEETQYF. DNA for the CDR3: TGTGCCAGCAGTGATGTCGACTGGGAAGAGACCCAGTACTTC. The whole variable domain, remainder taken from reference TRBV2 and TRBJ2-5, is EPEVTQTPSHQVTQMGQEVILRCVPISNHLYFYWYRQILGQKVEFLVSFYNNEISEKSEIFDDQFSVERPDGSNFTLKIRSTKLEDSAMYFCASSDVDWEETQYFGPGTRLLVL.

This chain links TRBV20-1 with TRBJ1-1; 8 nucleotides match TRBD1. CDR1 is DFQATT and CDR2 is SNEGSKA in the germline V gene (reference sequence). The CDR3 runs 13 residues. V trimming: 5 bases; J trimming: 5 bases; junction bases outside the gene matches: 7. DNA of the CDR3: TGCAGTGCTCCCGGGACAGGTGGGACTGAAGCTTTCTTT. This translates into CSAPGTGGTEAFF.

This clonotype showed up many times. The V and J genes are TRBV5-1 and TRBJ2-7, with D perhaps being TRBD1 or TRBD2 (5 bases each). The germline V gene encodes CDR1 SGHRS and CDR2 YFSETQ. V dropped 0 bases and J dropped 6 bases, with 10 bases sitting between them. The CDR3 is 13 amino acids. This CDR3 reads CASSLAGRSEQYF. The CDR3 DNA follows: TGCGCCAGCAGCTTGGCGGGACGAAGCGAGCAGTACTTC.

This clonotype was seen more than once but under ten times. V and J are TRBV20-1 and TRBJ2-1, with a possible D match to TRBD1 (6 bases). CDR1 is DFQATT and CDR2 is SNEGSKA in the germline V gene (reference sequence). Trimming pared 2 bases from V and 5 bases from J, leaving 13 bases between. This CDR3 has 14 residues. CDR3 sequence: CSARQGSGDNEQFF. CDR3 DNA sequence: TGCAGTGCTAGACAGGGGAGTGGAGACAATGAGCAGTTCTTC.

The rearrangement uses TRBV5-1 and TRBJ2-3, with TRBD1 matching 8 bases. Germline CDR1 reads SGHRS; CDR2 reads YFSETQ. This CDR3 region has 15 residues. Trimming at V came to 4 bases and at J to 4 bases, leaving 8 bases not matched to a gene. This CDR3 reads CASSPGQGGADTQYF. The CDR3 DNA is TGCGCCAGCAGCCCCGGACAGGGCGGGGCAGATACGCAGTATTTT.